Below, one T cell receptor beta chain is given with its context. These data belong to a study of OX40 agonist ivuxolimab in advanced cancers. Study background: Patients' therapy was ivuxolimab, an antibody that acts as an agonist of OX40 (CD134). From about 23 to 85 years was the age range, with a mean of about 56 years, and around 80% were male. Approximately 40% of patients had received prior checkpoint inhibitor therapy.

Sampling times: baseline, cycle 4 day 1, cycle 7 day 1. Produced via immunoSEQ multiplex PCR; TCRdb's table is partial and in-frame only. The table records 70,000 to 75,000 clones, around 84% of them present only once. The germline V gene encodes CDR1 LNHDA and CDR2 SQIVND (reference sequence). V lost 5 bases to trimming and J lost 0 bases; unmatched junction nucleotides: 7. This CDR3 comprises 17 residues. Source: CD4+ or CD8+ T cells sorted from blood, taken in a trial of the OX40 agonist ivuxolimab. The TCR comes from an adult with an advanced solid tumor such as melanoma, head and neck, liver or kidney cancer. The chain uses TRBV19 and TRBJ2-2; 9 nucleotides line up with TRBD2. The CDR3 DNA sequence: TGTGCCAGTAGTCTTTTGTCTAGCGGGGCGAACACCGGGGAGCTGTTTTTT. Its translation: CASSLLSSGANTGELFF. The whole variable domain, filled in from reference TRBV19 and TRBJ2-2, reads DGGITQSPKYLFRKEGQNVTLSCEQNLNHDAMYWYRQDPGQGLRLIYYSQIVNDFQKGDIAEGYSVSREKKESFPLTVTSAQKNPTAFYLCASSLLSSGANTGELFFGEGSRLTVL.